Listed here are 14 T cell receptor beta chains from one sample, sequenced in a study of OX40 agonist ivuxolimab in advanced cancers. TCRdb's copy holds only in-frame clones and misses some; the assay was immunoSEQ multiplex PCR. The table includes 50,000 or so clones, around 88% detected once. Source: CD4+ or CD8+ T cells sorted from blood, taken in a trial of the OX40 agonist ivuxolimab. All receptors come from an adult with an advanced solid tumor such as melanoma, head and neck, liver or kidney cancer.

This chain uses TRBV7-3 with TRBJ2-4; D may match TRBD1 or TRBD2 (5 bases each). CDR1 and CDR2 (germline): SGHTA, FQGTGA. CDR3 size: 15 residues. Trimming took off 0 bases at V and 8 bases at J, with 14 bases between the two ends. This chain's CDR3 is CASSLTGGGVDIQYF. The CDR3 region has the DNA TGTGCCAGCAGCTTAACTGGTGGGGGTGTTGACATTCAGTACTTC.

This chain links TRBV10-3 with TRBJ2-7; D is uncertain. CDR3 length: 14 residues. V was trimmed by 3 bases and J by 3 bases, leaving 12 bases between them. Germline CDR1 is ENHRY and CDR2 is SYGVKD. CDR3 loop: CAISDRSSLYEQYF. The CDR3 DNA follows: TGTGCCATCAGTGATAGGTCCAGCCTCTACGAGCAGTACTTC.

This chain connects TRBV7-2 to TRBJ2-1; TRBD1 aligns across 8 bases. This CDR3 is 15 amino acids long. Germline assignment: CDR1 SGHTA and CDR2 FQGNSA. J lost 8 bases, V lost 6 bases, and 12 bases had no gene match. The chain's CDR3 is CASRLLGQGGDEQFF. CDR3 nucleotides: TGTGCCAGCAGGCTACTAGGACAGGGCGGAGATGAGCAGTTCTTC.

In DNA, the CDR3 is TGTGCCACCAGCAGAGGGGTGGCTAGCGGGAGCGGAGAGCAGTTCTTC. It codes for CATSRGVASGSGEQFF. The chain carries TRBV15 and TRBJ2-1; 10 nucleotides align to TRBD2. Looked up from germline, CDR1 is LNHNV and CDR2 is YYDKDF (reference sequence). V lost 1 base, J lost 10 bases, and 10 bases stayed unmatched. This CDR3 is 16 amino acids long.

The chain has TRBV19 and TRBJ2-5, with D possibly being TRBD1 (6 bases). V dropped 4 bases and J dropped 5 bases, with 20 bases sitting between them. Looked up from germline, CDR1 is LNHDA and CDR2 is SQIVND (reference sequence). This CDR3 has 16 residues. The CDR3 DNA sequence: TGTGCCAGTAGTACCCCGGGACACTCGCTCGTCGAGACCCAGTACTTC. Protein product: CASSTPGHSLVETQYF. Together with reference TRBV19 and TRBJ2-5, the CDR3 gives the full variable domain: DGGITQSPKYLFRKEGQNVTLSCEQNLNHDAMYWYRQDPGQGLRLIYYSQIVNDFQKGDIAEGYSVSREKKESFPLTVTSAQKNPTAFYLCASSTPGHSLVETQYFGPGTRLLVL.

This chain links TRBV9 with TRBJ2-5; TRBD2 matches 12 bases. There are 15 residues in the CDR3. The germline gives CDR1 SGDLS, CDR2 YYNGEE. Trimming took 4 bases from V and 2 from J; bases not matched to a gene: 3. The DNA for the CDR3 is TGTGCCAGCAGCAGACTAGCGGGGGAACAAGAGACCCAGTACTTC. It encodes CASSRLAGEQETQYF.

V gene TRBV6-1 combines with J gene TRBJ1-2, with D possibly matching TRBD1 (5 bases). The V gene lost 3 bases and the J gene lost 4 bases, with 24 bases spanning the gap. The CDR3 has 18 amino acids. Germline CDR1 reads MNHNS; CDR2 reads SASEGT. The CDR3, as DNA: TGTGCCAGCAGTGACAGGGTGGCAGGAATGAACTCGAGCTATGGCTACACCTTC. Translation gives CASSDRVAGMNSSYGYTF.

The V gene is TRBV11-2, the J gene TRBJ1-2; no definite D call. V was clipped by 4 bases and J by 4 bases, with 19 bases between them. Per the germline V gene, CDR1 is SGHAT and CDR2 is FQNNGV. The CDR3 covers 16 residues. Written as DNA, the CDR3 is TGTGCCAGCAGCTACGCCCCGGGAACGGCGATCTATGGCTACACCTTC. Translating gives CASSYAPGTAIYGYTF.

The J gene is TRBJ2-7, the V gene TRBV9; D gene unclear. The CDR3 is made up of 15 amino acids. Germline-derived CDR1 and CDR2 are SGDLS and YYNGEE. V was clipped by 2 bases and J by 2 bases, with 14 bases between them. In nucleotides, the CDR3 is TGTGCCAGCAGCGTCGCTAGACGAGAGACCTACGAGCAGTACTTC. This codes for CASSVARRETYEQYF.

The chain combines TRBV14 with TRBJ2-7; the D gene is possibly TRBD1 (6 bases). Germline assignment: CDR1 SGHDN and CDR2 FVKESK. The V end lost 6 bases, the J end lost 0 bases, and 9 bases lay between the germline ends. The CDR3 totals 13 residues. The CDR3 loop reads CASRKDSSYEQYF. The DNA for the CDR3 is TGTGCCAGCAGGAAGGACAGCTCCTACGAGCAGTACTTC.

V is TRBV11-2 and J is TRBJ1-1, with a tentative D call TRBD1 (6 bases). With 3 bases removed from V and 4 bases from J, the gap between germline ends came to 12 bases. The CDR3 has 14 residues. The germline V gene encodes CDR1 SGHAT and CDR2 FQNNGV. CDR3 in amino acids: CASSLGQGSTEAFF. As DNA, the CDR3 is TGTGCCAGCAGCTTGGGGCAGGGGAGCACTGAAGCTTTCTTT.

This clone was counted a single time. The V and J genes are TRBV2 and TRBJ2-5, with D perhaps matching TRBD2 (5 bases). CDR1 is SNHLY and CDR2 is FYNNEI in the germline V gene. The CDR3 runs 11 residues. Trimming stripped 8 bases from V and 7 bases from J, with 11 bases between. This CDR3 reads CASGHGGTQYF. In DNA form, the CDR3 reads TGTGCCAGCGGTCACGGAGGGACCCAGTACTTC.

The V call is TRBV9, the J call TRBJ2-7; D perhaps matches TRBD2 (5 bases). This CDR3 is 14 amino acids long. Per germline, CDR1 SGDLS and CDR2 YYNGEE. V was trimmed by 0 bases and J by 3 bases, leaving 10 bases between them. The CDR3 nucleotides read TGTGCCAGCAGCGTAGCAGGAGGTGGCTACGAGCAGTACTTC. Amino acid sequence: CASSVAGGGYEQYF.

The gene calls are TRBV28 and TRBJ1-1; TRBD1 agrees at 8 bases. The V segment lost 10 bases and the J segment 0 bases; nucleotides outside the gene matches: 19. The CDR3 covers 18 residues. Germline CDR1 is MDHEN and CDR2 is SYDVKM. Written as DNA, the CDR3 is TGTGCCACCGATTACCTGACCGGGACAGGACTCATGAACACTGAAGCTTTCTTT. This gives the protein CATDYLTGTGLMNTEAFF.